This note documents a single TCR beta chain sequence. The antigen is unknown. V was cut by 5 bases and J by 5 bases, with 10 bases left in between. This CDR3 is 13 amino acids long. The germline gives CDR1 MRHNA, CDR2 SNTAGT. These data originate in a study of T cell responses to AZD1222 COVID-19 vaccine. Regarding the study as a whole: Spike regions recognized by vaccine-associated CD4 TCRs spanned the protein, led by 160-218 and 743-854. Just a handful of AZD1222 recipients tested seropositive at baseline.

Only in-frame clones appear in the TCRdb table, and some are missing; sequencing was by immunoSEQ multiplex PCR. The sample holds about 190,000 clones, 85% to 95% seen once. The receptor comes from an adult in good health. The rearrangement joins TRBV6-4 to TRBJ2-1; D remains ambiguous. The source was peripheral blood, collected on day 0 of AZD1222 vaccination. CDR3 coding DNA: TGTGCCAGCAGTCCCCTCCCGGACAATGAGCAGTTCTTC. Its translation: CASSPLPDNEQFF.